Many counts were recorded for the clone carrying this TCR beta chain. Antigen: not known. The J segment lost 4 bases and the V segment lost 4 bases, leaving 5 bases of the junction unmatched. This CDR3 comprises 14 residues. Germline CDR1 is SGHAT and CDR2 is FQNNGV. This specimen comes from a study of metastatic and nonmetastatic thyroid tumors. For the study at large: Where malignant and benign thyroid patients were concerned, repertoires were compared across blood and tumor or nodule tissue. Study outcomes and limitations: For both blood and tumor, malignant thyroid tumors reportedly showed significantly higher TCR beta diversity than benign nodules did.

All patients were untreated before thyroid surgery. Original processing methods: Clinicopathological groups differed in CDR3, with these differences serving to build a distant-metastasis classifier for papillary thyroid cancer. MiXCR was used by TCRdb to re-call the PCR reads. TCRdb, rather than the study authors, made the V and J calls. The data contain tens of thousands of clones, 25% of them singletons. This receptor was identified in a female donor with papillary thyroid cancer or a benign thyroid nodule (not recorded which). Some clones in this sample may be carry-over from other donors' samples. V gene TRBV11-2 combines with J gene TRBJ1-1; 8 nucleotides line up with TRBD1. Sequencing used blood. The CDR3 region is CASSSHRGATEAFF. CDR3 DNA: TGTGCCAGCAGCTCCCACAGGGGGGCCACTGAAGCTTTCTTT.